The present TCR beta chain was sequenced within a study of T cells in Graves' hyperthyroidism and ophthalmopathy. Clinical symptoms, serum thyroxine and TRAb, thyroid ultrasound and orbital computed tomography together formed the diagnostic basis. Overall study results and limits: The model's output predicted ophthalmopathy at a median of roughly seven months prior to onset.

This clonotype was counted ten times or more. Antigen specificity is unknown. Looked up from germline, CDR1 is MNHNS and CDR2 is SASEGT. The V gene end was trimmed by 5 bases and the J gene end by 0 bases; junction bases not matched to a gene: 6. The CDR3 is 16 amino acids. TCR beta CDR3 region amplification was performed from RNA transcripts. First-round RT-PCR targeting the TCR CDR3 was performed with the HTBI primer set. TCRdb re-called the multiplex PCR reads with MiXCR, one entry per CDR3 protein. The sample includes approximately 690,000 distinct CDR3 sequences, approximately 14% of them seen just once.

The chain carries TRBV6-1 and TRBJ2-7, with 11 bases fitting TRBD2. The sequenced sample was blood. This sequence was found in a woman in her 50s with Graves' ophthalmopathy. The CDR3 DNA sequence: TGTGCCAGCAGTTTGGGACTAGCGGCTTTCTCCTACGAGCAGTACTTC. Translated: CASSLGLAAFSYEQYF.